These T cell receptor beta chains were read from a single sample in a study of blood T cells in healthy people across ages. TCRdb re-derived calls from the 5' RACE reads in MiXCR, one entry per CDR3 protein. The sample includes 850,000 to 1,100,000 distinct CDR3 sequences, 35% to 40% of them seen just once. The sequencing input was blood. These receptor sequences come from a man younger than 35 in good health. Both conserved end residues are part of each CDR3. The order of the fields is V gene, D gene, J gene, clone size, CDR3 DNA, CDR3 protein. The D gene is left open where the match is weak. For some rows the clone size is stated as once, few or many, or as a class when expanded; others skip it.

TRBV4-3	-	TRBJ2-1	-	TGCGCCAGCAGCCAAGGGTTAGGAGCACGCTCGGGGGATGAGCAGTTCTTC	CASSQGLGARSGDEQFF
TRBV3-1	-	TRBJ1-2	few	TGTGCCAGCAGCCCCTCGGGGGCGGGAGGCTACACCTTC	CASSPSGAGGYTF
TRBV5-1	-	TRBJ1-4	-	TGCGCCAGCAGCCTGACCGTAACAACTAATGAAAAACTGTTTTTT	CASSLTVTTNEKLFF
TRBV7-2	TRBD2	TRBJ2-3	-	TGTGCCAGCAGCTCGCGACTAGCGGGGAGGGTCACAGATACGCAGTATTTT	CASSSRLAGRVTDTQYF
TRBV7-2	-	TRBJ1-6	-	TGTGCCAGCAGCTTACCCCTTTTTCCCCTCCACTTT	CASSLPLFPLHF
TRBV20-1	-	TRBJ1-2	few	TGCAGTGCCATTAGTTATGAGTCTAACTATGGCTACACCTTC	CSAISYESNYGYTF
TRBV4-2	-	TRBJ2-5	-	TGTGCCAGCAGCCAAGATCCCCCAGAGCTGAGAGCCCGCAATGAGCAGTACTTC	CASSQDPPELRARNEQYF
TRBV3-1	-	TRBJ2-1	-	TGTGCCAGCAGCCCCAGTAGGTTAGCGGATCTCTCCTACAATGAGCAGTTCTTC	CASSPSRLADLSYNEQFF
TRBV20-1	-	TRBJ1-1	few	TGCAGTGCTCCCTTCCCGTCCACAACCAACACTGAAGCTTTCTTT	CSAPFPSTTNTEAFF
TRBV20-1	-	TRBJ1-5	-	TGCAGTGCCGGGAGTTGGGGAGGATATCAGCCCCAGCATTTT	CSAGSWGGYQPQHF
TRBV30	-	TRBJ2-5	-	TGTGCCTGGGACTCAGGGACACCATACAATGAGCAGTACTTC	CAWDSGTPYNEQYF
TRBV20-1	-	TRBJ1-5	-	TGCAGTGCTAGAACAGGGATAAGGGATCAGCCCCAGCATTTT	CSARTGIRDQPQHF
TRBV5-4	-	TRBJ2-3	-	TGTGCCAGCAGCCACAACTCAGGGGGCACAGATACGCAGTATTTT	CASSHNSGGTDTQYF
TRBV20-1	TRBD2	TRBJ2-1	-	TGCAGTACTACAGCGGGGCTCTACAATGAGCAGTTCTTC	CSTTAGLYNEQFF
TRBV7-9	-	TRBJ1-2	once	TGTGCCTGCAGCTCGACAGCTGGCTACACCTTC	CACSSTAGYTF
TRBV12-3/TRBV12-4	TRBD2	TRBJ2-3	-	TGTGCCAGCAGTTTCGAGGCTAGCGGCACAGATATGCAGTATTTT	CASSFEASGTDMQYF
TRBV4-2	TRBD1	TRBJ2-7	few	TGTGCCAGCAGCCTAGGACAGGGGGCGGTCTACGAGCAGTACTTC	CASSLGQGAVYEQYF
TRBV7-9	-	TRBJ2-3	-	TGTGCCAGCAGCTCGAGCGGTCTGGGGTTAGAGCCCACAGATACGCAGTATTTT	CASSSSGLGLEPTDTQYF
TRBV5-1	-	TRBJ2-2	few	TGCGCCAGCAGCAACAGGGTCGCCGGGGAGCTGTTTTTT	CASSNRVAGELFF
TRBV12-3/TRBV12-4	TRBD2	TRBJ2-7	-	TGTGCCAGCAGTTTAGTTCGGGAGGGGCAGGGATCCTACGAGCAGTACTTC	CASSLVREGQGSYEQYF
TRBV3-1	-	TRBJ2-2	few	TGTGCCAGCAGCCGGGTCGTGGAGGGGCCGAACACCGGGGAGCTGTTTTTT	CASSRVVEGPNTGELFF
TRBV27	-	TRBJ1-1	-	TGTGCCAGCAGTGTCGCATGGGGGGCAAACACTGAAGCTTTCTTT	CASSVAWGANTEAFF
TRBV9	TRBD1	TRBJ2-1	-	TGTGCCGGCAGCCCTCAGACAGGGGCCTACAATGAGCAGTTCTTC	CAGSPQTGAYNEQFF
TRBV20-1	-	TRBJ2-3	-	TGCAGTGCTAGAGGCCGAGGAGATACGCAGTATTTT	CSARGRGDTQYF
TRBV29-1	TRBD1	TRBJ1-4	few	TGCAGCGTTGGGGGACAGGGGGTCGGGAAACTGTTTTTT	CSVGGQGVGKLFF
TRBV4-1	-	TRBJ1-3	-	TGCGCCAGCGAAAGCTCTGGAAACACCATATATTTT	CASESSGNTIYF
TRBV6-2/TRBV6-3	-	TRBJ2-5	few	TGTGCCAGCACCAAATGGCCAAAACAAGCGTACTTC	CASTKWPKQAYF
TRBV20-1	TRBD2	TRBJ2-1	few	TGCAGTGCTGGTAGGACTAGCGGGGGGGCCAATGAGCAGTTCTTC	CSAGRTSGGANEQFF
TRBV2	-	TRBJ1-4	-	TGTGCCAGCAGTACGCAAAGAGCAACCCTAACTAATGAAAAACTGTTTTTT	CASSTQRATLTNEKLFF
TRBV6-5	TRBD1	TRBJ1-5	-	TGTGCCAGCAGTCCCCTGGACAGGGGAGACAATCAGCCCCAGCATTTT	CASSPLDRGDNQPQHF
TRBV20-1	-	TRBJ1-2	few	TGCAGTGCGGGCAGACCTAACCAGAACTATGGCTACACCTTC	CSAGRPNQNYGYTF